Listed below are T cell receptor beta chains from one sample, sequenced in a study of T cells and Merkel cell carcinoma outcomes. Measured with immunoSEQ multiplex PCR; TCRdb has only the in-frame clones, and not every one. In the table there are 5,500 to 7,000 clones, 65% to 80% of which are singletons. Sequenced: tumor tissue from Merkel cell carcinoma. These receptors originate from a human donor with Merkel cell carcinoma. Some clones in this sample may be carry-over from other donors' samples. Both conserved end residues are part of each CDR3. The order of the fields is clone size, D gene, J gene, V gene, CDR3 protein, CDR3 DNA. D genes are given only for firm matches. Part of the rows lack a size; the others show once, few, many or a class for expanded clones.

>-|TRBD2|TRBJ2-3|TRBV5-1
CASSAALAGGTDTQYF
TGCGCCAGCAGCGCCGCTCTAGCGGGAGGCACAGATACGCAGTATTTT
>few|-|TRBJ1-5|TRBV7-2
CASHGGVDQPQHF
TGTGCCAGCCACGGTGGGGTAGATCAGCCCCAGCATTTT
>-|TRBD2|TRBJ2-3|TRBV18
CASSPPNSGSTDTQYF
TGTGCCAGCTCACCACCGAATAGCGGGAGTACAGATACGCAGTATTTT
>-|-|TRBJ2-3|TRBV11-1
CASSIKDTQYF
TGTGCCAGCAGCATAAAAGATACGCAGTATTTT
>few|TRBD1|TRBJ1-1|TRBV7-9
CASSKTGVGTEAFF
TGTGCCAGCAGCAAAACAGGGGTGGGGACTGAAGCTTTCTTT
>-|-|TRBJ2-3|TRBV9
CASSPGSSPDTQYF
TGTGCCAGCAGCCCGGGGAGTTCCCCAGATACGCAGTATTTT
>-|-|TRBJ1-5|TRBV6-1
CASRSSPYSNQPQHF
TGTGCCAGCAGGTCCTCGCCATATAGCAATCAGCCCCAGCATTTT
>once|TRBD2|TRBJ2-7|TRBV19
CASSQTVGGGFSGEQYF
TGTGCCAGTAGCCAGACAGTCGGGGGGGGCTTTTCGGGCGAGCAGTACTTC
>-|-|TRBJ2-5|TRBV19
CATSGVPGETQYF
TGTGCCACCTCAGGGGTACCAGGGGAGACCCAGTACTTC
>-|-|TRBJ2-5|TRBV7-9
CASSPGNLQETQYF
TGTGCCAGCAGCCCCGGGAATCTTCAAGAGACCCAGTACTTC
>-|-|TRBJ2-3|TRBV27
CATGLSTASTDTQYF
TGTGCCACGGGACTTTCCACCGCTAGCACAGATACGCAGTATTTT
>-|-|TRBJ2-3|TRBV27
CASSPTIRADTQYF
TGTGCCAGCAGTCCGACAATTCGTGCAGATACGCAGTATTTT
>-|-|TRBJ2-2|TRBV5-1
CASSLVAENTGELFF
TGCGCCAGCAGCTTGGTTGCGGAAAACACCGGGGAGCTGTTTTTT
>-|TRBD2|TRBJ2-5|TRBV5-6
CASSETSPQETQYF
TGTGCCAGCAGCGAGACTAGCCCACAAGAGACCCAGTACTTC
>medium-sized|-|TRBJ2-1|TRBV6-1
CASSMTRNEQFF
TGTGCCAGCAGTATGACCAGGAATGAGCAGTTCTTC
>-|-|TRBJ1-1|TRBV18
CASSPEIRNTEAFF
TGTGCCAGCTCACCAGAAATCCGGAACACTGAAGCTTTCTTT
>-|TRBD2|TRBJ2-1|TRBV7-8
CASSLVAGVKFF
TGTGCCAGCAGCTTAGTAGCGGGTGTGAAGTTCTTC
>-|TRBD1|TRBJ1-1|TRBV28
CASSVTSGTANF
TGTGCCAGCAGTGTGACGTCCGGGACAGCAAACTTT
>few|-|TRBJ2-1|TRBV9
CASSFTTGEQFF
TGTGCCAGCAGCTTTACAACAGGGGAGCAGTTCTTC
>-|-|TRBJ1-5|TRBV19
CASSPLGNQPQHF
TGTGCCAGTAGTCCCCTAGGCAATCAGCCCCAGCATTTT
>-|TRBD1|TRBJ2-5|TRBV5-1
CASSYTGARETQYF
TGCGCCAGCAGCTATACAGGGGCACGGGAGACCCAGTACTTC
>-|TRBD1|TRBJ2-3|TRBV7-9
CASSFGTATDTQYF
TGTGCCAGCAGCTTTGGGACAGCCACAGATACGCAGTATTTT
>-|-|TRBJ2-7|TRBV7-9
CASSSEAEERTQNF
TGTGCCAGCAGCTCCGAGGCAGAGGAAAGGACCCAGAACTTC
>-|TRBD2|TRBJ2-1|TRBV30
CAWSLGTSATYNEQFF
TGTGCCTGGAGTCTTGGGACTAGCGCAACCTACAATGAGCAGTTCTTC
>few|-|TRBJ1-1|TRBV30
CAWTGQSGTEAFF
TGTGCCTGGACTGGACAGTCGGGCACTGAAGCTTTCTTT
>-|-|TRBJ2-7|TRBV7-2
CASSLTATSGEQYF
TGTGCCAGCAGCTTGACAGCTACCTCGGGGGAGCAGTACTTC
>-|TRBD1|TRBJ2-5|TRBV6-5
CASSPRTGKETQYF
TGTGCCAGCAGCCCCAGGACAGGGAAAGAGACCCAGTACTTC
>few|-|TRBJ1-4|TRBV30
CAWSEAGVLEKLFF
TGTGCCTGGAGTGAGGCAGGGGTTCTCGAAAAACTGTTTTTT
>-|TRBD2|TRBJ2-7|TRBV7-9
CASSLTSYSYEQYF
TGTGCCAGCAGCTTGACTAGCTACTCCTACGAGCAGTACTTC
>-|TRBD1|TRBJ1-1|TRBV4-2
CASSQDAGTGGDTFF
TGTGCCAGCAGCCAAGATGCTGGGACAGGGGGCGATACTTTCTTT
>-|TRBD2|TRBJ2-7|TRBV19
CVSSIRPTGTSGSPYYEQYF
TGTGTCAGTAGTATCCGACCTACCGGGACTAGCGGGAGCCCTTACTACGAGCAGTACTTC
>-|-|TRBJ2-7|TRBV7-2
CASSAGLSGYGQYF
TGTGCCAGCAGCGCGGGTCTGAGTGGATACGGGCAGTACTTC
>-|TRBD1|TRBJ1-4|TRBV28
CASRAGTGFNEKLFF
TGTGCCAGCAGGGCCGGGACAGGGTTCAATGAAAAACTGTTTTTT
>few|-|TRBJ1-1|TRBV28
CASSPSGVGFF
TGTGCCAGCAGTCCGTCGGGGGTAGGTTTCTTT
>once|TRBD2|TRBJ2-7|TRBV27
CASRPSGRSYEQYF
TGTGCCAGCAGACCAAGCGGGAGGTCCTACGAGCAGTACTTC
>-|TRBD1|TRBJ1-1|TRBV18
CASYSQGGLNTEAFF
TGTGCCAGCTATTCTCAGGGGGGCTTGAACACTGAAGCTTTCTTT
>-|-|TRBJ1-5|TRBV28
CASSHTEVGQPQHF
TGTGCCAGCAGTCACACAGAGGTAGGTCAGCCCCAGCATTTT
>-|-|TRBJ1-4|TRBV7-9
CASALPGHLTEGLFF
TGTGCCAGCGCCCTACCGGGACATCTGACGGAGGGACTGTTTTTT
>once|TRBD2|TRBJ2-7|TRBV7-8
CASSLVTSGRGAYEQYF
TGTGCCAGCAGCTTAGTGACTAGCGGGAGGGGAGCCTACGAGCAGTACTTC
>-|-|TRBJ2-3|TRBV4-1
CASSQAMQGTDTQYF
TGCGCCAGCAGCCAAGCTATGCAGGGGACAGATACGCAGTATTTT
>-|-|TRBJ1-2|TRBV7-2
CASSLDGTPVYGYTF
TGTGCCAGCAGCTTAGACGGGACACCAGTCTATGGCTACACCTTC
>-|-|TRBJ1-1|TRBV29-1
CSVDPGSLNTEAFF
TGCAGCGTTGACCCCGGGAGCTTGAACACTGAAGCTTTCTTT
>few|-|TRBJ2-3|TRBV7-9
CASNSDDYTQYF
TGTGCCAGCAATTCCGACGACTATACGCAGTATTTT
>-|TRBD1|TRBJ2-1|TRBV5-1
CASSLGQGKGYNEQFF
TGCGCCAGCAGCTTGGGACAGGGAAAAGGCTACAATGAGCAGTTCTTC
>-|TRBD1|TRBJ2-7|TRBV7-9
CASSLGGQSSEQYF
TGTGCCAGCAGCTTAGGGGGACAGAGTTCCGAGCAGTACTTC
>-|-|TRBJ2-7|TRBV9
CASSEGRFSYEQYF
TGTGCCAGCAGCGAGGGACGCTTCTCCTACGAGCAGTACTTC
>-|TRBD1|TRBJ2-7|TRBV9
CASSPRDRSGEQYF
TGTGCCAGCAGCCCGCGGGACAGGTCTGGGGAGCAGTACTTC
>once|-|TRBJ2-2|TRBV25-1
CASSVRGTTGELFF
TGTGCCAGCAGTGTCCGGGGCACGACCGGGGAGCTGTTTTTT
>few|-|TRBJ1-4|TRBV5-6
CASSSGTPNEKLFF
TGTGCCAGCAGCTCCGGGACACCTAATGAAAAACTGTTTTTT
>-|TRBD2|TRBJ2-3|TRBV7-9
CASSLSGGRSSDTQYF
TGTGCCAGCAGCCTTTCGGGCGGGAGGAGCTCAGATACGCAGTATTTT
>-|TRBD1|TRBJ2-5|TRBV7-6
CASSLGGQGYDQYF
TGTGCCAGCAGCTTAGGAGGACAGGGGTATGACCAGTACTTC
>-|-|TRBJ2-5|TRBV7-9
CASSRGETQYF
TGTGCCAGCAGCCGGGGAGAGACCCAGTACTTC
>once|TRBD1|TRBJ1-1|TRBV28
CASWDSEAFF
TGTGCCAGTTGGGACAGTGAAGCTTTCTTT
>-|-|TRBJ2-3|TRBV29-1
CSVRPSTDTQYF
TGCAGCGTTCGACCCAGCACAGATACGCAGTATTTT